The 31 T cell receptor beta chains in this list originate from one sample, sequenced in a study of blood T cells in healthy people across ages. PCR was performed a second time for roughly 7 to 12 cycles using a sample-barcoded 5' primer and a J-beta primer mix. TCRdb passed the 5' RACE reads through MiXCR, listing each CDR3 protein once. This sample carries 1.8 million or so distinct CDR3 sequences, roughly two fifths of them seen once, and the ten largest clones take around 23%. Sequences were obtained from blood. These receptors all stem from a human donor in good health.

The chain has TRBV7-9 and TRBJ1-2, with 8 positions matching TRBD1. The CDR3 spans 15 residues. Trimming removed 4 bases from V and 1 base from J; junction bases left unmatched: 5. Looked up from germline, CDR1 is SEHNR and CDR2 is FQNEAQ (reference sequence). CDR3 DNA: TGTGCCAGCAGCTCACCGGACAGGGTTAACTATGGCTACACCTTC. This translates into CASSSPDRVNYGYTF. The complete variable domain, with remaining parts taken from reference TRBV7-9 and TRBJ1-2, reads DTGVSQNPRHKITKRGQNVTFRCDPISEHNRLYWYRQTLGQGPEFLTYFQNEAQLEKSRLLSDRFSAERPKGSFSTLEIQRTEQGDSAMYLCASSSPDRVNYGYTFGSGTRLTVV.

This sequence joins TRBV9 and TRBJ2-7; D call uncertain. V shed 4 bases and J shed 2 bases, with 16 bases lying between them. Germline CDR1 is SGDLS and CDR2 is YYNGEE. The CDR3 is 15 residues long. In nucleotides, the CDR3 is TGTGCCAGCAGCACCACGGACGCCATGGCCTACGAGCAGTACTTC. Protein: CASSTTDAMAYEQYF.

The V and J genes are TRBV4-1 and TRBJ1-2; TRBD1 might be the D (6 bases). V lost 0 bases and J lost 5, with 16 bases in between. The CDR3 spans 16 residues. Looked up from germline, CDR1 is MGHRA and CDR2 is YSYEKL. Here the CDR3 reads CASSQEGRGSWYGYTF. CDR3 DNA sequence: TGCGCCAGCAGCCAAGAGGGCAGGGGAAGTTGGTATGGCTACACCTTC.

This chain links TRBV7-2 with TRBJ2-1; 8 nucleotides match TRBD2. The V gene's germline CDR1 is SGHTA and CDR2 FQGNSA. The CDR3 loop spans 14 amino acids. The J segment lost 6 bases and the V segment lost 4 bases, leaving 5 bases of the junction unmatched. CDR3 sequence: CASSSRGGLNEQFF. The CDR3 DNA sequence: TGTGCCAGCAGCTCCCGGGGGGGCCTCAATGAGCAGTTCTTC.

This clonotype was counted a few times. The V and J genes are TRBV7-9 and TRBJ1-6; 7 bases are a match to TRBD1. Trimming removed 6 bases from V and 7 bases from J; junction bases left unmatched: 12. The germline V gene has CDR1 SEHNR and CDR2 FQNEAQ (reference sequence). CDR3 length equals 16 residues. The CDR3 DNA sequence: TGTGCCAGCAGTCACGGAGGGGGCAGTAGGAATTCACCCCTCCACTTT. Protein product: CASSHGGGSRNSPLHF.

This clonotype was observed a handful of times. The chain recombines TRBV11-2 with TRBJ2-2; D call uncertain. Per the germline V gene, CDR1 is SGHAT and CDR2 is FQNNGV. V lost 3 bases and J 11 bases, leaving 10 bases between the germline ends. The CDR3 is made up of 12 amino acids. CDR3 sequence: CASSFNRAELFF. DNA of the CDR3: TGTGCCAGCAGCTTTAACCGGGCAGAGCTGTTTTTT.

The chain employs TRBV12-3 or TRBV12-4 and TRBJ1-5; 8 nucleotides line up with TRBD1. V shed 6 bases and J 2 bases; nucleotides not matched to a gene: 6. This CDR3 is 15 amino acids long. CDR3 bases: TGTGCCAGCAGCCCCCCAGGGGGCGGCAATCAGCCCCAGCATTTT. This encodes CASSPPGGGNQPQHF.

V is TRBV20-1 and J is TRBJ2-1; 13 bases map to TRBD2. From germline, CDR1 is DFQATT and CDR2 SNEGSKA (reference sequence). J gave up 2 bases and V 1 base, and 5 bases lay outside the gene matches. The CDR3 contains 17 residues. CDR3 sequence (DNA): TGCAGTGCTAGAGCCCCGACTAGCGGGGGGCCCTACAATGAGCAGTTCTTC. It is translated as CSARAPTSGGPYNEQFF.

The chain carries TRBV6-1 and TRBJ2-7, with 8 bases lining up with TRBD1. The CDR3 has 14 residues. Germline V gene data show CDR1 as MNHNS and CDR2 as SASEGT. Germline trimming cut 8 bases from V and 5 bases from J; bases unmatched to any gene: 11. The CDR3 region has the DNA TGTGCCAGCTCCCGACAGGGGATATATGACGAGCAGTACTTC. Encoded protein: CASSRQGIYDEQYF.

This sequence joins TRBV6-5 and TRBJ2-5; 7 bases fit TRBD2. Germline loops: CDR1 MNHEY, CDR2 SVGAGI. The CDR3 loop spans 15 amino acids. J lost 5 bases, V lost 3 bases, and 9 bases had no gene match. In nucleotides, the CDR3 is TGTGCCAGCAGTTATGGGGGGGTAGGCGGGGAGACCCAGTACTTC. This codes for CASSYGGVGGETQYF.

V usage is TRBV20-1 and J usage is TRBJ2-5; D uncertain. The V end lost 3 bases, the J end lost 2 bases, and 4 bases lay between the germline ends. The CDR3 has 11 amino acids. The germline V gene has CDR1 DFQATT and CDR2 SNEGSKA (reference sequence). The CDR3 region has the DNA TGCAGTGCTAGGTATCAAGAGACCCAGTACTTC. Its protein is CSARYQETQYF.

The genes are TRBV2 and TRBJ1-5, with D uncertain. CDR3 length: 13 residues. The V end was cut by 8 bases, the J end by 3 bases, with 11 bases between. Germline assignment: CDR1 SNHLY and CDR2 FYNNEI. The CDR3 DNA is TGTGCCAGCGGACCGGATTACAATCAGCCCCAGCATTTT. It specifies CASGPDYNQPQHF.

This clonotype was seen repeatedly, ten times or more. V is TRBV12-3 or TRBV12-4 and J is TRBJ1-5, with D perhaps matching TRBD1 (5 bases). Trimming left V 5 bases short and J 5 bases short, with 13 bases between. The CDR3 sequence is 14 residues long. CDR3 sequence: CASSQAGRDQPQHF. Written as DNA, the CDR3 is TGTGCCAGCAGTCAAGCGGGACGGGATCAGCCCCAGCATTTT.

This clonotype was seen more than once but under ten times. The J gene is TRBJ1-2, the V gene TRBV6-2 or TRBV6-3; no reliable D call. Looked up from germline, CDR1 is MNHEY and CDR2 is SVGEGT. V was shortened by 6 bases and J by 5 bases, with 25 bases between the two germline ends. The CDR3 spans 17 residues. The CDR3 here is CASRNLKVQASPYGYTF. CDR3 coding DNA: TGTGCCAGCAGAAACCTAAAAGTCCAAGCCTCCCCTTATGGCTACACCTTC.

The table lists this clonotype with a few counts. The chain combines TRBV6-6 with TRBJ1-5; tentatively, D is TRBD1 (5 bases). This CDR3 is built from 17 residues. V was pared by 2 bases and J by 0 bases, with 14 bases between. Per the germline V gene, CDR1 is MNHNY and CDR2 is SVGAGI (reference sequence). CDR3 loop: CASSYRVDRISNQPQHF. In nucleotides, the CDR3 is TGTGCCAGCAGTTACCGTGTCGACAGAATTAGCAATCAGCCCCAGCATTTT.

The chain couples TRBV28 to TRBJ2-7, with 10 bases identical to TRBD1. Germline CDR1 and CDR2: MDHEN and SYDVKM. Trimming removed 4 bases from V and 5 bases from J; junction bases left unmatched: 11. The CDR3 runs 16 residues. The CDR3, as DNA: TGTGCCAGCAGTTACTACCGGGACAGGGGAGACGACGAGCAGTACTTC. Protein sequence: CASSYYRDRGDDEQYF. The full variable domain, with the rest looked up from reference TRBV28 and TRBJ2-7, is DVKVTQSSRYLVKRTGEKVFLECVQDMDHENMFWYRQDPGLGLRLIYFSYDVKMKEKGDIPEGYSVSREKKERFSLILESASTNQTSMYLCASSYYRDRGDDEQYFGPGTRLTVT.

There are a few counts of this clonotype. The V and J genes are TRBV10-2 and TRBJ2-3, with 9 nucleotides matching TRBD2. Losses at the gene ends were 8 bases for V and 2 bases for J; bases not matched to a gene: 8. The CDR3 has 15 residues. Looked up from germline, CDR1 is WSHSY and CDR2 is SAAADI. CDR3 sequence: CASALTSGSTDTQYF. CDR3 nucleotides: TGCGCCAGCGCCCTCACTAGCGGGTCCACAGATACGCAGTATTTT.

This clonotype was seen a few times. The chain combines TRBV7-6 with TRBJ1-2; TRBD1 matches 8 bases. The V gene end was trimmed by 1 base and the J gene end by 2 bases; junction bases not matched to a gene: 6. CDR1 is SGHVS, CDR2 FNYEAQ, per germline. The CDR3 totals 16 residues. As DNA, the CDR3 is TGTGCCAGCAGCTTAGGCCCGGACAGGGACAACTATGGCTACACCTTC. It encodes CASSLGPDRDNYGYTF.

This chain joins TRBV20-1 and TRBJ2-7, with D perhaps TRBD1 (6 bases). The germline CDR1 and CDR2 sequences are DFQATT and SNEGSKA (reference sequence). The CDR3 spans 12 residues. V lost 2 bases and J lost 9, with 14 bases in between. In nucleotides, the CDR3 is TGCAGTGCTAGAACGACAGGAGTACGGCAGTACTTC. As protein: CSARTTGVRQYF.

Here the CDR3 DNA reads TGTGCCAGCAGCTTAGAGTACGCGGCAGGGGGTGACACAGATACGCAGTATTTT. Protein: CASSLEYAAGGDTDTQYF. The V call is TRBV11-2, the J call TRBJ2-3; TRBD1 matches at 7 bases. The ends lost 0 bases at V and 2 bases at J; junction bases unmatched: 11. The CDR3 has 18 amino acids. Per germline, CDR1 SGHAT and CDR2 FQNNGV.

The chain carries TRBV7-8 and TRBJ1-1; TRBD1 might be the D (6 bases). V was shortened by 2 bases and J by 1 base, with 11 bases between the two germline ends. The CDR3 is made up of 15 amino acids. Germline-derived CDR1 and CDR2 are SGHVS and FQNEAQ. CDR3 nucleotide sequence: TGTGCCAGCAGCTTAAACAGGGTTTGGAACACTGAAGCTTTCTTT. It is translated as CASSLNRVWNTEAFF.

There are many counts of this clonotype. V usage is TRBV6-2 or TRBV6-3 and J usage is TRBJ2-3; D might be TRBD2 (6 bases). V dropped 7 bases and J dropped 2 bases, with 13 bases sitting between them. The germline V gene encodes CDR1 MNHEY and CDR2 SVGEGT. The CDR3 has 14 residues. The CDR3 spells CASKGLATTDTQYF. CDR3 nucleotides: TGTGCCAGCAAGGGTCTAGCGACCACAGATACGCAGTATTTT.

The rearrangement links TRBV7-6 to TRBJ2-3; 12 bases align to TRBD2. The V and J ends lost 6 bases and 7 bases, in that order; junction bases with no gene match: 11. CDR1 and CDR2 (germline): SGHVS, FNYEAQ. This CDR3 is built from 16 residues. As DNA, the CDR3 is TGTGCCAGCAGGGAAATTCTAGCGGGGGGGCGTCATACGCAGTATTTT. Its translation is CASREILAGGRHTQYF.

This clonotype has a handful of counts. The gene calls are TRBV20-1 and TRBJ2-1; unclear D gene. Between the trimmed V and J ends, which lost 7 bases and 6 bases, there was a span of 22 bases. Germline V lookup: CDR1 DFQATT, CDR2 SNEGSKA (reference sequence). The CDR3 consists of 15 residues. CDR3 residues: CSVASGRILVNEQFF. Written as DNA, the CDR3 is TGCAGTGTCGCATCAGGACGGATCCTCGTCAATGAGCAGTTCTTC.

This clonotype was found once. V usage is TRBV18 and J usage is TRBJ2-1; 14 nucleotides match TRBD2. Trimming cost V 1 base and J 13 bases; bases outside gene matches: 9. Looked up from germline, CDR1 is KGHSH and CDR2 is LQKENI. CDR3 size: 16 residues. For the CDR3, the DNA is TGTGCCAGCTCACCACGTGGGACTAGCGGGGGTCGCGAACAGTTCTTC. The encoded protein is CASSPRGTSGGREQFF.

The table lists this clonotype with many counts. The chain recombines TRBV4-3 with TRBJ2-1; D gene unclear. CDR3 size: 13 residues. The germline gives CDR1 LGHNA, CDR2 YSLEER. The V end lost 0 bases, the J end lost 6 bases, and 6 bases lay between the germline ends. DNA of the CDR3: TGCGCCAGCAGCCAAGATTGGTCCAATGAGCAGTTCTTC. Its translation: CASSQDWSNEQFF.

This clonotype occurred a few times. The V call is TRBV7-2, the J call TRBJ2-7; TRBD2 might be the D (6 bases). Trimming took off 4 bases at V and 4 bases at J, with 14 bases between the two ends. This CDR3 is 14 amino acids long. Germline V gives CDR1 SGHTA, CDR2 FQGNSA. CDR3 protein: CASSSQGGMYEQYF. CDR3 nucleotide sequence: TGTGCCAGCAGCTCTCAGGGCGGGATGTACGAGCAGTACTTC.

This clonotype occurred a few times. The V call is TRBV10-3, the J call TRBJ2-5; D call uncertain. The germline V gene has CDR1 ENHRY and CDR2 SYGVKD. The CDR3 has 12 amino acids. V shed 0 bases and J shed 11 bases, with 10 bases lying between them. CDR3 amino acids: CAISESHDEQYF. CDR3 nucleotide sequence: TGTGCCATCAGTGAGTCGCATGATGAGCAGTACTTC.

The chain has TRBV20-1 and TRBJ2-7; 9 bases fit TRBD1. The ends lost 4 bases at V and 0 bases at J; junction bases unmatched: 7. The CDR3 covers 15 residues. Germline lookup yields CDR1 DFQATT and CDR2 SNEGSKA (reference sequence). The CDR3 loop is CSATKMGQGSYEQYF. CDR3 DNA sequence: TGCAGTGCTACCAAAATGGGACAGGGCTCCTACGAGCAGTACTTC.

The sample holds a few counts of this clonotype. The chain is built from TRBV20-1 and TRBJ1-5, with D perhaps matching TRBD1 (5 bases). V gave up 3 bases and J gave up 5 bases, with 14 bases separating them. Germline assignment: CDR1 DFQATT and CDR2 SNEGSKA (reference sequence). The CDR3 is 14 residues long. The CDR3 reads CSASSGDPYQPQHF. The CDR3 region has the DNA TGCAGTGCTAGTTCTGGGGACCCGTATCAGCCCCAGCATTTT.

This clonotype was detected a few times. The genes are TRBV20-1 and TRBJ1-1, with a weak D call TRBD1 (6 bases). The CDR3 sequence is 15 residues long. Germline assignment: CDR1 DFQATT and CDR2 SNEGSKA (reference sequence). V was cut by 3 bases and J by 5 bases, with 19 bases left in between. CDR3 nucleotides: TGCAGTGCTAGCGACCCACAGGGTGAGAGGACTGAAGCTTTCTTT. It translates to CSASDPQGERTEAFF.